The 27 T cell receptor beta chains reported below all come from one sample, sequenced in a study of T cell responses to AZD1222 COVID-19 vaccine. Generated by immunoSEQ multiplex PCR, the TCRdb table keeps only in-frame clones and is missing some. The sample consists of some 110,000 clones, around 91% of them appearing once. The source was peripheral blood, collected 28 days after the second AZD1222 dose. Source of these receptors: an adult who received the AZD1222 COVID-19 vaccine.

This clone was counted once. This rearrangement joins TRBV7-2 to TRBJ2-3; no reliable D call. V shed 2 bases and J shed 0 bases, with 9 bases lying between them. CDR3 size: 15 residues. Germline V gene data show CDR1 as SGHTA and CDR2 as FQGNSA. The chain's CDR3 is CASSLWSRSTDTQYF. The CDR3, as DNA: TGTGCCAGCAGCTTATGGAGCAGGAGCACAGATACGCAGTATTTT.

The J gene is TRBJ2-1, the V gene TRBV18; perhaps TRBD2 as D (6 bases). There are 15 residues in the CDR3. The V gene's germline CDR1 is KGHSH and CDR2 LQKENI. The V end lost 1 base, the J end lost 5 bases, and 12 bases lay between the germline ends. The CDR3 loop reads CASSPLGEAHNEQFF. DNA of the CDR3: TGTGCCAGCTCACCACTAGGGGAGGCCCACAATGAGCAGTTCTTC. The full variable domain, completed using reference TRBV18 and TRBJ2-1, is NAGVMQNPRHLVRRRGQEARLRCSPMKGHSHVYWYRQLPEEGLKFMVYLQKENIIDESGMPKERFSAEFPKEGPSILRIQQVVRGDSAAYFCASSPLGEAHNEQFFGPGTRLTVL.

The chain joins TRBV28 to TRBJ1-6; D might be TRBD1 (6 bases). The length of the CDR3 is 16 residues. Germline lookup yields CDR1 MDHEN and CDR2 SYDVKM. V was clipped by 2 bases and J by 0 bases, with 8 bases between them. CDR3 residues: CASSLQGSSYNSPLHF. The DNA of the CDR3 is TGTGCCAGCAGTTTACAGGGGAGCTCCTATAATTCACCCCTCCACTTT.

The genes are TRBV27 and TRBJ2-2, with TRBD1 matching 7 bases. The CDR3 runs 15 residues. Trimming cost V 5 bases and J 1 base; bases outside gene matches: 4. CDR1 and CDR2 (germline): MNHEY, SMNVEV (reference sequence). The CDR3 nucleotides are TGTGCCAGCAGTAAAAGGGACAGGAACACCGGGGAGCTGTTTTTT. Residues: CASSKRDRNTGELFF.

The chain recombines TRBV27 with TRBJ1-5, with no clear D. Trimming took off 0 bases at V and 0 bases at J, with 12 bases between the two ends. CDR1 and CDR2 (germline): MNHEY, SMNVEV (reference sequence). This CDR3 region has 17 residues. CDR3 sequence reads: CASSLSSRTDSNQPQHF. In DNA form, the CDR3 reads TGTGCCAGCAGTTTATCTTCCAGGACGGATAGCAATCAGCCCCAGCATTTT.

V is TRBV18 and J is TRBJ2-2; TRBD2 aligns across 8 bases. Trimming cost V 1 base and J 6 bases; bases outside gene matches: 16. Germline V gene sequence: CDR1 KGHSH, CDR2 LQKENI. The CDR3 loop spans 19 amino acids. The CDR3 spells CASSPQEAIGRGVSGELFF. CDR3 sequence (DNA): TGTGCCAGCTCACCACAAGAGGCGATCGGGAGGGGAGTTTCCGGGGAGCTGTTTTTT.

V and J are TRBV5-1 and TRBJ1-1, with D possibly matching TRBD1 (5 bases). Trimming removed 4 bases from V and 4 bases from J, with 14 bases in between. The germline V gene encodes CDR1 SGHRS and CDR2 YFSETQ. The CDR3 is 14 amino acids. CDR3 region: CASSPAGGRTEAFF. The DNA of the CDR3 is TGCGCCAGCAGCCCCGCGGGGGGACGCACTGAAGCTTTCTTT.

Only one count was recorded for this clone. The chain recombines TRBV2 with TRBJ1-1; 7 nucleotides align to TRBD1. There are 14 residues in the CDR3. Looked up from germline, CDR1 is SNHLY and CDR2 is FYNNEI. The junction had 7 bases not matched to a gene; V was cut back by 9 bases and J by 0 bases. This CDR3 reads CASKTGELNTEAFF. The CDR3 nucleotides are TGTGCCAGTAAAACAGGGGAATTGAACACTGAAGCTTTCTTT.

This clone was seen only once. Written as DNA, the CDR3 is TGTGCCAGCAGTGAAGTAGGGCAGGGTGAGGGAAAACTGTTTTTT. Encoded protein: CASSEVGQGEGKLFF. The chain joins TRBV2 to TRBJ1-4, with D possibly being TRBD1 (5 bases). Trimming left V 1 base short and J 10 bases short, with 16 bases between. CDR3 length: 15 residues. CDR1 and CDR2 from the germline V gene are SNHLY and FYNNEI.

The V and J genes are TRBV30 and TRBJ1-3; D is uncertain. Trimming cost V 4 bases and J 0 bases, with 7 bases left between them. The CDR3 runs to 13 residues. CDR1 and CDR2 (germline): GTSNPN, SVGIG (reference sequence). In DNA form, the CDR3 reads TGTGCCTGGATGGGAGACTCTGGAAACACCATATATTTT. Translating it yields CAWMGDSGNTIYF.

The chain uses TRBV6-5 and TRBJ1-1; D might be TRBD1 (5 bases). Germline CDR1 reads MNHEY; CDR2 reads SVGAGI. Trimming shortened V by 4 bases and J by 2 bases, and 11 bases separated the two germline ends. The CDR3 consists of 14 residues. The CDR3 sequence is CASSSGTRNTEAFF. The DNA of the CDR3 is TGTGCCAGCAGTTCCGGGACCCGTAACACTGAAGCTTTCTTT.

V is TRBV3-1 (or the pseudogene TRBV3-2) and J is TRBJ2-7; possible D gene TRBD2, 5 bases. Germline V gene sequence: CDR1 LGHDT, CDR2 YNNKEL (reference sequence). V lost 2 bases, J lost 6 bases, and 11 bases lay in between. The CDR3 is 13 amino acids. The CDR3 region is CASSQTRGPEQYF. DNA of the CDR3: TGTGCCAGCAGCCAAACTAGAGGCCCCGAGCAGTACTTC.

The CDR3 spells CASSVTSGMYNEQFF. The CDR3 region has the DNA TGCGCCAGCAGCGTGACTAGCGGCATGTACAATGAGCAGTTCTTC. V usage is TRBV5-1 and J usage is TRBJ2-1; 9 bases map to TRBD2. Trimming cost V 4 bases and J 4 bases; bases outside gene matches: 6. Germline CDR1 and CDR2: SGHRS and YFSETQ. This CDR3 has 15 amino acids.

This clone appeared a single time. The sample has other DNA sequences that encode this CDR3 too. The chain employs TRBV12-3 or TRBV12-4 and TRBJ2-7; D remains ambiguous. The CDR3 totals 12 residues. Trimming stripped 1 base from V and 6 bases from J, with 7 bases between. The CDR3 DNA reads TGTGCCAGCAGTTTAGATTCTTCCGAGCAGTACTTC. Translation gives CASSLDSSEQYF.

The gene calls are TRBV19 and TRBJ2-3; 11 positions agree with TRBD2. There are 15 residues in the CDR3. Trimming cost V 6 bases and J 4 bases; bases outside gene matches: 6. Germline lookup yields CDR1 LNHDA and CDR2 SQIVND (reference sequence). The CDR3 loop is CASSLSGRVADTQYF. For the CDR3, the DNA is TGTGCCAGTAGCCTTAGCGGGAGGGTCGCAGATACGCAGTATTTT.

The V and J genes are TRBV7-9 and TRBJ2-4; perhaps TRBD2 as D (6 bases). The CDR3 extends over 16 amino acids. Germline V gene data show CDR1 as SEHNR and CDR2 as FQNEAQ (reference sequence). V lost 4 bases and J 8 bases, leaving 21 bases between the germline ends. The CDR3 DNA sequence: TGTGCCAGCAGCTCCCGACTAGTTTCCGCCGGGGACATTCAGTACTTC. It is translated as CASSSRLVSAGDIQYF.

This sequence joins TRBV10-2 and TRBJ1-1; a possible D gene is TRBD1 (5 bases). The length of the CDR3 is 13 residues. V was trimmed by 7 bases and J by 6 bases, leaving 15 bases between them. Looked up from germline, CDR1 is WSHSY and CDR2 is SAAADI. The CDR3 bases are TGCGCCAGCACCCCGACAGTGTCGCCTGAAGCTTTCTTT. Residues: CASTPTVSPEAFF.

V usage is TRBV7-2 and J usage is TRBJ2-2, with D unresolved. Trimming removed 5 bases at V and 7 bases at J, with 8 bases between. The CDR3 runs 12 residues. From germline, CDR1 is SGHTA and CDR2 FQGNSA. In DNA, the CDR3 is TGTGCCAGCAGCCACATGTTCGGGGAGCTGTTTTTT. The encoded protein is CASSHMFGELFF.

The chain joins TRBV28 to TRBJ2-7; D is perhaps TRBD2 (6 bases). The length of the CDR3 is 15 residues. Germline CDR1 is MDHEN and CDR2 is SYDVKM. The V and J ends lost 3 bases and 1 base respectively, with 13 bases between them. The DNA for the CDR3 is TGTGCCAGCAGTTTTACCGGGACTCTGTCCTACGAGCAGTACTTC. It specifies CASSFTGTLSYEQYF.

This chain joins TRBV7-9 and TRBJ2-1; 11 nucleotides agree with TRBD1. The CDR3 extends over 13 amino acids. Germline CDR1 reads SEHNR; CDR2 reads FQNEAQ (reference sequence). V dropped 5 bases and J dropped 10; count of bases not matched to a gene: 4. The CDR3 nucleotides read TGTGCCAGCAGCCAGGGACAGGGGGAAGAGCAGTTCTTC. Translation gives CASSQGQGEEQFF.

V and J are TRBV3-1 (or the pseudogene TRBV3-2) and TRBJ1-3; 7 bases align to TRBD1. V gave up 2 bases and J gave up 6 bases; unmatched junction bases: 4. Germline lookup yields CDR1 LGHDT and CDR2 YNNKEL (reference sequence). The length of the CDR3 is 14 residues. The CDR3 nucleotides read TGTGCCAGCAGCCAAAGGGACAGAGCAAACACCATATATTTT. Translation gives CASSQRDRANTIYF.

The V call is TRBV7-2, the J call TRBJ2-5; maybe TRBD2 (7 bases). There are 17 residues in the CDR3. Germline values: CDR1 SGHTA, CDR2 FQGNSA. The V end was cut by 4 bases, the J end by 4 bases, with 22 bases between. The DNA for the CDR3 is TGTGCCAGCAGCTCGACGACCGGACTAGGGGGTGGAGAGACCCAGTACTTC. Translated: CASSSTTGLGGGETQYF.

The chain couples TRBV5-6 to TRBJ2-1; TRBD2 aligns across 7 bases. This CDR3 has 16 residues. With 0 bases clipped from V and 8 bases from J, the junction kept 11 bases outside the gene matches. Germline V CDR1 and CDR2: SGHDT, YYEEEE. The CDR3 here is CASSLAGAGVGDEQFF. As DNA, the CDR3 is TGTGCCAGCAGCTTGGCCGGGGCGGGAGTAGGGGATGAGCAGTTCTTC.

This chain links TRBV18 with TRBJ2-7, with 9 bases fitting TRBD2. Germline V gene lookup returns CDR1 KGHSH and CDR2 LQKENI. This CDR3 is 15 amino acids long. J was trimmed by 3 bases and V by 6 bases; bases with no gene match: 9. The CDR3, as DNA: TGTGCCAGCTCGGGACCGCTAGCGGGGTTCTACGAGCAGTACTTC. Encoded protein: CASSGPLAGFYEQYF.

The CDR3 nucleotides are TGTGCCAGCAGCCCGGACAGGAGCAACAATCAGCCCCAGCATTTT. Protein sequence: CASSPDRSNNQPQHF. The chain has TRBV7-9 and TRBJ1-5; TRBD1 aligns across 7 bases. The CDR3 loop spans 15 amino acids. V was pared by 5 bases and J by 3 bases, with 7 bases of the junction left unmatched. Germline assignment: CDR1 SEHNR and CDR2 FQNEAQ (reference sequence).

This rearrangement joins TRBV6-4 to TRBJ2-3; D call uncertain. The CDR3 is 15 amino acids. The germline V gene encodes CDR1 MRHNA and CDR2 SNTAGT. V dropped 4 bases and J dropped 4 bases, with 15 bases sitting between them. CDR3 coding DNA: TGTGCCAGCAGTGTCACCGGAGAATCTGCAGATACGCAGTATTTT. Translating gives CASSVTGESADTQYF.

V and J are TRBV5-1 and TRBJ2-7; 13 nucleotides align to TRBD2. J gave up 3 bases and V 3 bases, and 9 bases lay outside the gene matches. The CDR3 is made up of 17 amino acids. In germline, CDR1 is SGHRS, CDR2 YFSETQ. The CDR3 sequence is CASSYKTGLAGDYEQYF. CDR3 bases: TGCGCCAGCAGCTATAAGACAGGACTAGCGGGAGACTACGAGCAGTACTTC.